The TCR beta chain under discussion was sequenced for a study of cytomegalovirus exposure and HLA in healthy donors. Study-level information: It was reported in a later analysis that the 120 validation repertoires used the same platform as the 550 to 800 first-cohort repertoires. Regarding the study as a whole: Specificity of a few CMV-associated chains for CMV antigens was verified in vitro.

The repertoire was sequenced with immunoSEQ multiplex PCR; TCRdb's copy has only in-frame clones and lacks some. The data show some 200,000 clones, about 89% seen once. As to this clone: Its cognate antigen is unknown.

CDR1 and CDR2 (germline): SGHRS, YFSETQ. The junction had 6 bases not matched to a gene; V was cut back by 6 bases and J by 0 bases. This CDR3 comprises 14 residues. The receptor was derived from a man aged 25 to 45 in good health and CMV-seropositive. Material: PBMCs. The V gene is TRBV5-1, the J gene TRBJ2-7; 7 bases are shared with TRBD2. The CDR3: CASNERGSSYEQYF. CDR3 nucleotide sequence: TGCGCCAGCAATGAGCGGGGAAGCTCCTACGAGCAGTACTTC.